This is a list of T cell receptor beta chains from one sample in a study of cytomegalovirus exposure and HLA in healthy donors. Sequencing was performed with immunoSEQ multiplex PCR; in TCRdb, only in-frame clones are kept and a portion is missing. The repertoire includes about 300,000 clones, approximately 88% of them detected once, and about 0.99% sits in the top ten. The source material was PBMCs. Receptor source: a woman under 30 in good health and CMV-seronegative. Each CDR3 is given with its conserved first and last residue. The D gene is left open where the match is weak. A row's size may be missing; if present it is once, few, many or a size class.

size,V,J,D,CDR3,DNA
few,TRBV19,TRBJ2-1,NA,CASSPGLVSYNEQFF,TGTGCCAGTAGTCCAGGGTTAGTTTCCTACAATGAGCAGTTCTTC
few,TRBV6-6,TRBJ1-5,TRBD1,CASGGGSKPQHF,TGTGCCAGCGGAGGGGGCTCTAAGCCCCAGCATTTT
NA,TRBV18,TRBJ1-5,NA,CASSAGGGNQPQHF,TGTGCCAGCTCCGCAGGAGGGGGCAATCAGCCCCAGCATTTT
NA,TRBV19,TRBJ2-5,TRBD1,CASSNRGWGETQYF,TGTGCCAGTAGTAACAGGGGTTGGGGGGAGACCCAGTACTTC
NA,TRBV5-1,TRBJ2-7,TRBD1,CASSRGPGQGINEQYF,TGCGCCAGCAGTCGCGGACCGGGACAGGGGATCAACGAGCAGTACTTC
NA,TRBV28,TRBJ2-2,TRBD1,CASSFWGTGGGGAGELFF,TGTGCCAGCAGTTTTTGGGGGACAGGGGGTGGTGGAGCCGGGGAGCTGTTTTTT
NA,TRBV2,TRBJ2-7,TRBD1,CASSDLQGSSYEQYF,TGTGCCAGCAGTGATCTACAGGGGTCCTCCTACGAGCAGTACTTC
NA,TRBV9,TRBJ2-1,TRBD1,CASSGDRSYNEQFF,TGTGCCAGCAGCGGGGACAGGTCCTACAATGAGCAGTTCTTC
NA,TRBV27,TRBJ2-1,TRBD1,CASSLWGTDPYNEQFF,TGTGCCAGCAGTTTATGGGGGACAGACCCCTACAATGAGCAGTTCTTC
NA,TRBV5-1,TRBJ2-5,TRBD2,CASSTGLAGDVETQYF,TGCGCCAGCAGCACGGGACTAGCGGGGGACGTGGAGACCCAGTACTTC
NA,TRBV5-1,TRBJ2-1,TRBD2,CASSPGTSGYNEQFF,TGCGCCAGCAGCCCCGGGACTAGCGGCTACAATGAGCAGTTCTTC
NA,TRBV2,TRBJ2-3,TRBD2,CASSEVGTSGLDTQYF,TGTGCCAGCAGTGAAGTTGGGACTAGCGGTTTAGATACGCAGTATTTT
once,TRBV28,TRBJ2-7,TRBD1,CASSSGGSSYEQYF,TGTGCCAGCAGTTCAGGGGGTTCCTCCTACGAGCAGTACTTC
NA,TRBV15,TRBJ2-1,TRBD2,CATSRGREVRNEQFF,TGTGCCACCAGCAGAGGACGGGAGGTTAGGAATGAGCAGTTCTTC
NA,TRBV30,TRBJ1-1,NA,CAWSRGETEAFF,TGTGCCTGGAGCCGCGGTGAGACTGAAGCTTTCTTT
NA,TRBV6-5,TRBJ1-5,NA,CASVNLGGQPQHF,TGTGCCAGCGTGAACCTGGGGGGTCAGCCCCAGCATTTT
once,TRBV28,TRBJ2-5,NA,CASSSRVAADQETQYF,TGTGCCAGCAGTTCACGTGTTGCAGCGGACCAAGAGACCCAGTACTTC
NA,TRBV7-9,TRBJ2-7,NA,CASSLGPDSAASYEQYF,TGTGCCAGCAGCTTAGGGCCGGACAGCGCAGCCTCCTACGAGCAGTACTTC
NA,TRBV25-1,TRBJ2-3,NA,CASRGKGLRTDTQYF,TGTGCCAGCAGGGGGAAGGGACTTCGGACAGATACGCAGTATTTT
NA,TRBV11-3,TRBJ2-1,NA,CASSLAGQGRDNEQFF,TGTGCCAGCAGCTTAGCGGGGCAGGGGCGCGACAATGAGCAGTTCTTC
NA,TRBV30,TRBJ1-5,NA,CAWRGREGSNQPQHF,TGTGCCTGGAGAGGCAGGGAGGGAAGCAATCAGCCCCAGCATTTT
once,TRBV29-1,TRBJ2-7,NA,CSVYRHSGDEQYF,TGCAGCGTTTATCGACATTCGGGGGACGAGCAGTACTTC
once,TRBV7-6,TRBJ2-3,NA,CASSLGLGQSTDTQYF,TGTGCCAGCAGCTTGGGACTCGGGCAGTCCACAGATACGCAGTATTTT
NA,TRBV15,TRBJ2-7,TRBD2,CATSSIPRTSGNYEQYF,TGTGCCACCAGCAGCATACCTAGGACTAGCGGAAACTACGAGCAGTACTTC
NA,TRBV28,TRBJ2-3,TRBD2,CASSRRGLAGPDTQYF,TGTGCCAGCAGTCGTAGGGGACTAGCGGGTCCAGATACGCAGTATTTT
NA,TRBV7-2,TRBJ2-3,NA,CASSWRAGPSTDTQYF,TGTGCCAGCAGCTGGCGGGCGGGTCCTAGCACAGATACGCAGTATTTT
NA,TRBV7-2,TRBJ1-6,TRBD1,CASSATGGVPSSPLHF,TGTGCCAGCAGCGCAACAGGGGGTGTTCCGAGTTCACCCCTCCACTTT
few,TRBV5-1,TRBJ1-5,NA,CASSVVRGQPQHF,TGCGCCAGCAGTGTAGTGCGGGGACAGCCCCAGCATTTT
NA,TRBV5-1,TRBJ2-1,TRBD1,CASIPGQGPYNEQFF,TGCGCCAGCATACCGGGACAGGGACCCTACAATGAGCAGTTCTTC
once,TRBV19,TRBJ2-3,NA,CASSMAGSTDTQYF,TGTGCCAGTAGTATGGCGGGAAGTACAGATACGCAGTATTTT
NA,TRBV15,TRBJ2-1,TRBD2,CATSGLADTHPRGNEQFF,TGTGCCACCAGCGGACTAGCGGACACCCACCCACGGGGGAATGAGCAGTTCTTC
NA,TRBV5-1,TRBJ2-2,NA,CASSAGRWTGELFF,TGCGCCAGCAGCGCGGGACGATGGACCGGAGAGCTGTTTTTT
NA,TRBV4-3,TRBJ2-6,TRBD2,CASSQYRTSSGANVLTF,TGCGCCAGCAGCCAATATAGGACTAGTTCTGGGGCCAACGTCCTGACTTTC
NA,TRBV5-1,TRBJ2-1,TRBD2,CASSHHNSGRDIGEQFF,TGCGCCAGCAGCCACCACAATAGCGGGAGAGACATTGGTGAGCAGTTCTTC
NA,TRBV28,TRBJ2-1,NA,CASSRGLRNEQFF,TGTGCCAGCAGTCGGGGGTTGCGGAATGAGCAGTTCTTC
NA,TRBV18,TRBJ2-1,TRBD2,CASSPRSSGALMPYNEQFF,TGTGCCAGCTCACCACGGTCTAGCGGAGCCCTCATGCCCTACAATGAGCAGTTCTTC
NA,TRBV27,TRBJ2-2,NA,CASRIGMEGGLFF,TGTGCCAGCAGAATAGGTATGGAAGGGGGGCTGTTTTTT
NA,TRBV27,TRBJ2-7,NA,CASSSSSYEQYF,TGTGCCAGCAGTTCTAGCTCCTACGAGCAGTACTTC
NA,TRBV7-2,TRBJ2-5,TRBD2,CASSNLAGLYQETQYF,TGTGCCAGCAGCAACCTAGCGGGGTTATACCAAGAGACCCAGTACTTC
once,TRBV4-3,TRBJ1-2,TRBD1,CASSPGQGSAGYTF,TGCGCCAGCAGCCCCGGACAGGGGAGCGCTGGCTACACCTTC
NA,TRBV19,TRBJ2-1,NA,CASGADSYNEQFF,TGTGCCAGTGGTGCAGACTCCTACAATGAGCAGTTCTTC
once,TRBV4-3,TRBJ1-4,NA,CASSQSNRVRNEKLFF,TGCGCCAGCAGCCAGTCCAACAGAGTCAGAAATGAAAAACTGTTTTTT
NA,TRBV9,TRBJ2-7,NA,CASSESRGSYEQYF,TGTGCCAGCAGCGAAAGCAGGGGCTCCTACGAGCAGTACTTC
NA,TRBV6-1,TRBJ2-7,TRBD2,CASSESGLAGPPRNF,TGTGCCAGCAGTGAATCAGGACTAGCGGGTCCGCCGAGGAACTTC
NA,TRBV27,TRBJ2-7,TRBD1,CASSPAGGHWYEQYF,TGTGCCAGCAGTCCTGCAGGGGGCCATTGGTACGAGCAGTACTTC
NA,TRBV5-1,TRBJ2-7,NA,CASTDRSSYEQYF,TGCGCCAGCACCGACAGGTCCTCCTACGAGCAGTACTTC
NA,TRBV6-1,TRBJ1-2,NA,CASSRGESGYTF,TGTGCCAGCAGCAGGGGAGAATCTGGCTACACCTTC
NA,TRBV2,TRBJ1-5,NA,CASSPRTRLNQPQHF,TGTGCCAGCAGCCCCCGGACACGTCTAAATCAGCCCCAGCATTTT
NA,TRBV19,TRBJ1-1,TRBD1,CASSRPGQTLEAFF,TGTGCCAGTAGCCGACCGGGACAGACGTTGGAAGCTTTCTTT
NA,TRBV28,TRBJ2-2,TRBD2,CASVFTGGTTGELFF,TGTGCCAGCGTATTTACGGGAGGGACGACCGGGGAGCTGTTTTTT
NA,TRBV5-8,TRBJ2-1,TRBD2,CASSLPGMVGRALGNEQFF,TGTGCCAGCAGCTTGCCGGGGATGGTCGGGAGGGCCTTGGGAAATGAGCAGTTCTTC
NA,TRBV4-3,TRBJ2-7,TRBD2,CASSLSAGVLSYEQYF,TGCGCCAGCAGCCTGAGCGCGGGAGTACTCTCCTACGAGCAGTACTTC
few,TRBV19,TRBJ2-7,TRBD2,CASSAYSSGRNEQYF,TGTGCCAGTAGTGCTTACTCTAGCGGGAGAAACGAGCAGTACTTC
NA,TRBV19,TRBJ1-6,NA,CASRGNREAYNSPLHF,TGTGCCAGTAGGGGAAACAGGGAAGCCTATAATTCACCCCTCCACTTT
NA,TRBV19,TRBJ2-1,TRBD2,CASSIGALAATYNEQFF,TGTGCCAGTAGTATAGGGGCCCTAGCGGCAACCTACAATGAGCAGTTCTTC
NA,TRBV4-2,TRBJ2-1,NA,CASSQVSGVSSYNEQFF,TGTGCCAGCAGCCAAGTTTCGGGAGTCAGCTCCTACAATGAGCAGTTCTTC
NA,TRBV28,TRBJ1-1,NA,CASSLFFMEKTEAFF,TGTGCCAGCAGTTTATTCTTCATGGAGAAGACTGAAGCTTTCTTT
NA,TRBV5-1,TRBJ1-3,NA,CASSPGESGNTIYF,TGCGCCAGCAGCCCAGGGGAATCTGGAAACACCATATATTTT